This T cell receptor beta chain is from a study of shared clonotypes between healthy human individuals. Study-wide context: Donor ages ranged 18 to 49 years: a couple of women, a few men. Study-wide results and limits: Naive CD4 clonotypes overlapped across a handful of donors at about 5.2%.

As regards this clone: Its antigen remains unknown.

The protocol was immunoSEQ multiplex PCR, while the TCRdb copy is restricted to in-frame clones and leaves out a portion. Here the sample spans 2 million or so clones, roughly 96% being singletons. The CDR3 has 16 residues. CDR1 is SEHNR, CDR2 FQNEAQ, per germline (reference sequence). Trimming pared 2 bases from V and 1 base from J, leaving 12 bases between. Sequenced input: naive CD4+ T cells sorted from blood. Described subset: CD45RA+ positively selected. V usage is TRBV7-9 and J usage is TRBJ1-3; no firm D call. This TCR was recovered from a young man in good health. In nucleotides, the CDR3 is TGTGCCAGCAGCTTATACATCCGGAGATCTGGAAACACCATATATTTT. Translation: CASSLYIRRSGNTIYF.